What follows describes a single T cell receptor beta chain. In this sample, this clone turned up once. It lacks a known antigen. No much larger clone is present one base from it, and per-base qualities are unavailable. The EasySep Human CD8+ T Cell Enrichment Kit was used on day 10 to isolate CD8+ T cells from every culture. Sequencing of TCR beta CDR3 regions was done on the immunoSEQ platform at survey depth. The QIAamp DNA micro kit was used to extract genomic DNA from every cultured and uncultured CD8+ T cell population. Processing in the source paper ran as follows. Samples with fewer than 5,000 productive reads were excluded, which removed about 7% of the roughly 80 HIV peptide-stimulated cultures. A MANAFEST web app trimmed sequences to CDR3 and removed nonproductive sequences, CDR3s under 5 amino acids, and those not starting C or ending F/W. Antigen-specific clonotypes had to expand in at least 2 of 3 replicates versus no-peptide control at FDR 0.01, only within one epitope family. A specific clonotype also had to show a frequency at least fivefold higher than in wells stimulated with peptides from other epitope families. The table was pulled from immuneACCESS by TCRdb, which kept in-frame rearrangements only. Such tables lose some clones; where checked, under half of the loss comes from unresolved V genes, and the rest has no known cause. That table supplies the V and J calls and clone size; D and trimming were determined from the DNA. This sample is represented by some 7,300 clones; roughly 67% of them were singletons. Together, the top ten hold over 35% of the sample.

At the junction V is shortened by 5 bases and J by 3 bases, with 17 bases in between. The CDR3 runs 16 residues from the cysteine to the phenylalanine. Only the CDR3 DNA is retained, 48 bases long and in frame from the first base. CDR1 and CDR2, looked up from the germline V gene (reference sequence), are LNHDA and SQIVND. The record originates from a study of CD8 T cell repertoires and HIV-1 epitope variants (dated by TCRdb to about 2020). General notes on the study: T cells were stimulated in separate culture wells with each of twenty-five peptides representing autologous and known Gag and Nef epitope variants. The control conditions were a CMV, EBV and flu peptide pool, the Ebola AY9 epitope as a negative control, and a well with no peptide. The epitopes tested were three Gag epitope families plus Nef HW9 and YT9. T cells were enriched using the EasySep Human T Cell Enrichment Kit and were co-cultured with equal numbers of autologous T cell-negative cells serving as antigen-presenting cells. The cultures were grown for around 10 days in IMDM with gentamicin, and half of the media was changed on days 3 and 7 with IL-2, IL-7 and IL-15 added. An aliquot of 1M T cells was saved as an uncultured baseline condition, separate from the approximately 87 T cell cultures. A total of around 84 T cell cultures were run, with each culture condition done in triplicate except for one peptide, which was done in duplicate.

The study at large found these results: Of the nine antigen-specific TCR beta clonotypes identified, roughly six appeared cross-reactive for autologous or known escape epitope variants. Four to six clonotypes recognized the Nef KF9 family and one clonotype recognized the HW9 family, while no responses were seen to the TAALDMSHF plasma variant. The assay identified only TCR beta chains and indicated proliferation in response to antigen, without indicating T cell function or cytokine profile.

Here the chain combines TRBV19 and TRBJ2-4, with no reliable assignment of the D segment. This sequence was found in a male donor with HIV. The sequenced sample was cultured CD8+ T cells derived from PBMCs. The sequence in DNA is TGTGCCAGTAGTTTAGGACCAGGATTGGGCAAAAACATTCAGTACTTC. Its translation reads: CASSLGPGLGKNIQYF.